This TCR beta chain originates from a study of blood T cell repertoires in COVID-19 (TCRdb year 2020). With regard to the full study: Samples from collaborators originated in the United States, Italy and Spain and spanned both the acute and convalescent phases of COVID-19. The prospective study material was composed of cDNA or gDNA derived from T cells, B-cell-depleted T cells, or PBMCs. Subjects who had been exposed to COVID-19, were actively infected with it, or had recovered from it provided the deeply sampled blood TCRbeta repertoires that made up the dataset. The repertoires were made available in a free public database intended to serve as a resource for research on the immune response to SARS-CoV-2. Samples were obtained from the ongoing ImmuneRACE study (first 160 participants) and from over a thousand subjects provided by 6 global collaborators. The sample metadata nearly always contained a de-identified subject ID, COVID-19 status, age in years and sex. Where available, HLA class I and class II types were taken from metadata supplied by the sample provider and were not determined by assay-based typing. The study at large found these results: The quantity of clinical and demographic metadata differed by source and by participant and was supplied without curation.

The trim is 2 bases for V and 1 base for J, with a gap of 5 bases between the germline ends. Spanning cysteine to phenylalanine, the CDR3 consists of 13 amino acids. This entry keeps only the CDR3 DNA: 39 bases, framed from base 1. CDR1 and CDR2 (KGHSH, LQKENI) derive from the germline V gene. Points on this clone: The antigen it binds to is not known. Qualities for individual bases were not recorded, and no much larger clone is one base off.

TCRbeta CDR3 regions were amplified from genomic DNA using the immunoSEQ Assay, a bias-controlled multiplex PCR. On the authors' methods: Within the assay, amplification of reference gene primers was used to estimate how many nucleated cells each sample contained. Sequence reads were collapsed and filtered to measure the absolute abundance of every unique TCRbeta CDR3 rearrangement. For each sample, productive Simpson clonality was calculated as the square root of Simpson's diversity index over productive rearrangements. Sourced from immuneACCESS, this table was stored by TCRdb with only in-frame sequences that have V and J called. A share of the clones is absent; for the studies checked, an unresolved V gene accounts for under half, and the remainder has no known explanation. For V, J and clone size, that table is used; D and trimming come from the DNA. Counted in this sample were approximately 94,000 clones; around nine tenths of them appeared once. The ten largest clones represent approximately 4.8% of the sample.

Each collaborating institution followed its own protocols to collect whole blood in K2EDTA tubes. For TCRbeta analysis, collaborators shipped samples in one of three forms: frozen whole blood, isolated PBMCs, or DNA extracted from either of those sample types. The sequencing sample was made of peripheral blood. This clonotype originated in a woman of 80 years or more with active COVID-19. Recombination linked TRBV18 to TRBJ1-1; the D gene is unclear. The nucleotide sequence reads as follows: TGTGCCAGCTCACCAATGAGGAACACTGAAGCTTTCTTT. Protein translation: CASSPMRNTEAFF.